This T cell receptor beta chain was documented in a study of T-cell memory formation after mild COVID-19 (TCRdb year 2021). Turning to the overall study: TCR sequence clusters from the two donors were largely donor specific. Longitudinal TCRalpha and TCRbeta repertoire sequencing tracked T-cell clones expanding and contracting after mild COVID-19 in a couple of donors. The cohort comprised two young, previously healthy adult volunteers, one female and one male. The study at large found these results: Some responding clones were detected in pre-infection memory, which suggested that pre-existing cross-reactive memory T cells had joined the SARS-CoV-2 response. Contracting CD4+ clones appeared mostly in the CM and EM memory subsets, whereas CD8+ clones were enriched in EMRA. Balanced CD4/CD8 phenotypes were observed for clones contracting from day 15 to 85, whereas a bias towards CD4+ was observed for a second wave of clones expanding from day 15 to 37. Only two mild cases were covered by the study, and larger cohorts that include severe cases with pre-infection samples were considered necessary. The second-wave clones that peaked on day 37 were not confirmed to be SARS-CoV-2 specific.

Ficoll-Paque density gradient centrifugation was the method used to isolate PBMCs. The sample holds a few counts of this clonotype. The antigen it binds to is not known. Base qualities are not recorded, but no much larger clone differs from it by a single base. The listed sequencing device is Illumina NovaSeq 6000. TCRalpha and TCRbeta cDNA libraries were built by 5'RACE with constant-segment primers, adding sample barcodes and unique molecular identifiers. RNA was extracted from every sample with Trizol reagent. Libraries were amplified in two PCR steps, with a second sample barcode and Illumina TruSeq adapters added in the second step. The libraries were sequenced on an Illumina NovaSeq using 2 x 150 bp paired-end reads. The source study handled its data this way. Reads were demultiplexed and collapsed into UMI-guided consensus sequences with migec v1.2.7. Using mixcr v2.1.11, the UMI consensuses were aligned to TRA and TRB V and J templates and assembled into clonotypes. A clonotype was counted as expanded or contracted only if both edgeR and NoisET called the change significant, with noise models trained on biological replicates. For edgeR calls, the thresholds were a false discovery rate-adjusted p below 0.01 and a log2 fold-change of 1. PCA with hierarchical clustering of max-normalized trajectories of the 1000 most abundant clonotypes was used as exploratory dynamics analysis. Separately sequenced CD4+ and CD8+ repertoires were used to assign a CD4 or CD8 phenotype to each responding clone. TCRdb took the public reads, trimmed them with fastp at Q25, ran MiXCR for clone calling and kept in-frame beta chains. Each entry merges the rows of one CDR3 protein and shows their most common DNA and genes. These V and J calls rely on TCRdb rather than the paper's analysis. This sample lists about 320,000 distinct CDR3 sequences; 13% to 15% were detected once. The top ten hold about 21% of the sample.

V is pared back by 0 bases and J by 1 base, with 7 bases lying between the germline termini. Taken from cysteine to phenylalanine, the CDR3 has 15 residues. The entry retains the CDR3 DNA only, 45 bases that are in frame from base 1. The germline V gene (reference sequence) specifies SGHKS as CDR1 and YYEKEE as CDR2. The sequenced material came from PBMCs or a T cell subset sorted from them (not recorded which). The V and J genes are TRBV5-5 and TRBJ2-2; the D gene is not confidently resolved. The sequence derives from a man between 18 and 29 years old who had mild COVID-19 (a few samples of this study predate the infection). The sample titles of this study are shuffled in the database, so cell type and time point are left out; the donor was told from shared clones. DNA sequence: TGTGCCAGCAGCTTGGCGTCGTGGAACACCGGGGAGCTGTTTTTT. Its product reads: CASSLASWNTGELFF.